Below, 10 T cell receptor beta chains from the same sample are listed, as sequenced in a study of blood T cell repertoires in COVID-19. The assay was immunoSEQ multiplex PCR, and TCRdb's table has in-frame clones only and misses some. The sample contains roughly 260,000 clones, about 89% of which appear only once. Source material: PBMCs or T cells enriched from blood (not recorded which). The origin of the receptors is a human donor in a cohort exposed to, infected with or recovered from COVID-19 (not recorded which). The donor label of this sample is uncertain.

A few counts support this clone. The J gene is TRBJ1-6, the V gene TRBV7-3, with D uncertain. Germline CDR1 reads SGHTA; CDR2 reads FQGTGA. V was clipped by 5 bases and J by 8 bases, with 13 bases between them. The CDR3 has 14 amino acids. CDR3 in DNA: TGTGCCAGCAGCCTCCGACCGAGGGATTCACCCCTCCACTTT. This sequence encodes CASSLRPRDSPLHF. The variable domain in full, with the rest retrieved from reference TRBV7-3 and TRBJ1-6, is GAGVSQTPSNKVTEKGKYVELRCDPISGHTALYWYRQSLGQGPEFLIYFQGTGAADDSGLPNDRFFAVRPEGSVSTLKIQRTERGDSAVYLCASSLRPRDSPLHFGNGTRLTVT.

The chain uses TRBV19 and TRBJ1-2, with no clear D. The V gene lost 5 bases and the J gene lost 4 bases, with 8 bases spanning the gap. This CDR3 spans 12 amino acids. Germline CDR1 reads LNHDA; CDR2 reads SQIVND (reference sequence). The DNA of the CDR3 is TGTGCCAGTAGTCCGAGTACCTATGGCTACACCTTC. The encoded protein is CASSPSTYGYTF.

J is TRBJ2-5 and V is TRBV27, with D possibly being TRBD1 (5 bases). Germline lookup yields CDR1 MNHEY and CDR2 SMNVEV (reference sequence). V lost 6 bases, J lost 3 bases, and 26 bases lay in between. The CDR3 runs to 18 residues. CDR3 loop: CASRHKLLQGLGEETQYF. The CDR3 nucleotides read TGTGCCAGCAGACATAAACTCCTGCAGGGTCTCGGAGAAGAGACCCAGTACTTC.

The CDR3 coding sequence is TGCGCCAGCAGCTTGGCGGGGCGGGGGAGCCGCCAAGAGACCCAGTACTTC. This codes for CASSLAGRGSRQETQYF. The chain carries TRBV5-1 and TRBJ2-5, with TRBD2 matching over 7 bases. The V gene end was trimmed by 0 bases and the J gene end by 1 base; junction bases not matched to a gene: 9. This CDR3 has 17 amino acids. Germline CDR1 is SGHRS and CDR2 is YFSETQ. The full variable domain, in which reference TRBV5-1 and TRBJ2-5 provide the parts outside the CDR3, is KAGVTQTPRYLIKTRGQQVTLSCSPISGHRSVSWYQQTPGQGLQFLFEYFSETQRNKGNFPGRFSGRQFSNSRSEMNVSTLELGDSALYLCASSLAGRGSRQETQYFGPGTRLLVL.

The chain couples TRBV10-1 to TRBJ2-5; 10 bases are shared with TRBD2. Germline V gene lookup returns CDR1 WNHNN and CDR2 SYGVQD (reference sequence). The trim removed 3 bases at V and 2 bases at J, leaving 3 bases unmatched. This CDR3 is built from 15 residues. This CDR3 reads CASSDLTSGQETQYF. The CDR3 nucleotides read TGCGCCAGCAGTGATCTGACTAGCGGGCAAGAGACCCAGTACTTC.

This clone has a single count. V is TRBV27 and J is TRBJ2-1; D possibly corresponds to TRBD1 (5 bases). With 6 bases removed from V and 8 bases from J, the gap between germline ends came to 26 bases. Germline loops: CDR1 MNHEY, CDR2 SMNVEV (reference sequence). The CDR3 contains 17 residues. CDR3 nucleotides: TGTGCCAGCAGGCAAAACGGGCAAGTAAGGACACGAGATGAGCAGTTCTTC. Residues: CASRQNGQVRTRDEQFF.

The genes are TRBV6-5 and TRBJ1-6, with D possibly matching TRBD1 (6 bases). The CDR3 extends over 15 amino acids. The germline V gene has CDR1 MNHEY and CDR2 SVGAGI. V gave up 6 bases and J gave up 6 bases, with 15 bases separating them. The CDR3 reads CASRGEGDGNSPLHF. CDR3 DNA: TGTGCCAGCAGGGGGGAGGGGGACGGTAATTCACCCCTCCACTTT.

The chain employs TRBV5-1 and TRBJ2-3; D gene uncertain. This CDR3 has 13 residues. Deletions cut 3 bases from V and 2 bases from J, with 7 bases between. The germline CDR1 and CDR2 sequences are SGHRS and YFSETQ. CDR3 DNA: TGCGCCAGCAGCTCTACCAACACAGATACGCAGTATTTT. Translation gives CASSSTNTDTQYF.

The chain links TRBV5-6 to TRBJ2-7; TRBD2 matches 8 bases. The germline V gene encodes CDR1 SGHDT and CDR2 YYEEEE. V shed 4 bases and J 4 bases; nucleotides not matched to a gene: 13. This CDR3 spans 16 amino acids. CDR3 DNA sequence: TGTGCCAGCAGCCCCGGCGGGGGGCGGGGGTGGTACGAGCAGTACTTC. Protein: CASSPGGGRGWYEQYF.

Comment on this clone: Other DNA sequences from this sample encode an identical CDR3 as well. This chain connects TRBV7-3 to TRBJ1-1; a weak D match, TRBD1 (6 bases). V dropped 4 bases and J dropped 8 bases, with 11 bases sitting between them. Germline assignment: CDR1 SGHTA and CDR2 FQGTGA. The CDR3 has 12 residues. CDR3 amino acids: CASSSQGTEAFF. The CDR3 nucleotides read TGTGCCAGCAGCTCTCAAGGGACAGAAGCTTTCTTT.